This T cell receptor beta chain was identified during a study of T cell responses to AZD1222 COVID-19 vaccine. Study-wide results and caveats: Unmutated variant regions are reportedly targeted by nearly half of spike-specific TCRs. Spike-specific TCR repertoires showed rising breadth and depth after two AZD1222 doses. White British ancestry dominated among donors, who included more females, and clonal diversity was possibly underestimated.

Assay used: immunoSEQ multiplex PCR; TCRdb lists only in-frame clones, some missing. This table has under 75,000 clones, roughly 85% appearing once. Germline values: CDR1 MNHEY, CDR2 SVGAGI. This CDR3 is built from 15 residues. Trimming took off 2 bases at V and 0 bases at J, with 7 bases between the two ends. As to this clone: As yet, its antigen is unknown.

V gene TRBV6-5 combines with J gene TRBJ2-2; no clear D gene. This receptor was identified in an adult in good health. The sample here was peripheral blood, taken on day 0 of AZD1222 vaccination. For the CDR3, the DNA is TGTGCCAGCAGTTACAGGCAGACGAACACCGGGGAGCTGTTTTTT. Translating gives CASSYRQTNTGELFF.